These 6 T cell receptor beta chains share one sample of origin, sequenced in a study of blood T cell repertoires in COVID-19 (dated by TCRdb to 2020 to 2021). Libraries came from the immunoSEQ multiplex PCR assay. TCRdb retrieved this table from immuneACCESS and kept in-frame rearrangements only. Not all clones are present; in checked studies, unresolved V genes account for under half, and no reason is known for the remainder. This sample lists approximately 130,000 clones; about 77% were detected once. The ten largest clones represent 20% of the sample. What was sequenced was peripheral blood. Every receptor here comes from a man older than 75 with acute or convalescent COVID-19.

This chain joins TRBV7-2 and TRBJ2-4; 8 bases fit TRBD1. CDR3 length equals 18 residues. The V segment lost 3 bases and the J segment 6 bases; nucleotides outside the gene matches: 16. CDR1 is SGHTA, CDR2 FQGNSA, per germline. The DNA of the CDR3 is TGTGCCAGCAGCTTTCGGCCCTCCGCAGGGGGCGGTAGAAACATTCAGTACTTC. Translated: CASSFRPSAGGGRNIQYF.

The CDR3 spells CASSPGPDRNTGELFF. In nucleotides, the CDR3 is TGCGCCAGCAGCCCTGGCCCGGACAGGAACACCGGGGAGCTGTTTTTT. The rearrangement joins TRBV5-1 to TRBJ2-2; possible D gene TRBD1, 6 bases. The CDR3 has 16 residues. Germline CDR1 reads SGHRS; CDR2 reads YFSETQ. V was trimmed by 4 bases and J by 1 base, leaving 14 bases between them.

This sequence joins TRBV21-1 and TRBJ2-5; TRBD2, the table's D call, lacks a check against the DNA. TRBV21-1 is assigned pseudogene status. The CDR3 is 20 residues long. CDR3 amino acids: CASSKGLAGDYSFIQETQYF. The CDR3, as DNA: TGTGCCAGCAGCAAAGGACTAGCGGGGGACTATAGTTTCATCCAAGAGACCCAGTACTTC.

The V and J genes are TRBV21-1 and TRBJ2-7; TRBD1 reflects the table's D call only, with no check against the DNA. TRBV21-1 is shown as a pseudogene. The CDR3 is made up of 18 amino acids. DNA of the CDR3: TGTGCCAGCAGCAAAGCTTGGGTGGACAGAGAGATACATTACGAGCAGTACTTC. As protein: CASSKAWVDREIHYEQYF.

There are many counts of this clone. The chain carries TRBV7-9 and TRBJ2-3; 15 bases fit TRBD2. With 5 bases clipped from V and 5 bases from J, the junction kept 8 bases outside the gene matches. Germline V gene sequence: CDR1 SEHNR, CDR2 FQNEAQ (reference sequence). The CDR3 length is 17 residues. The CDR3 spells CASSPGLAGGPGDTQYF. In DNA form, the CDR3 reads TGTGCCAGCAGCCCTGGACTAGCGGGGGGGCCTGGAGATACGCAGTATTTT.

This chain joins TRBV6-1 and TRBJ1-6; TRBD1 agrees at 7 bases. This CDR3 has 15 residues. The germline V gene encodes CDR1 MNHNS and CDR2 SASEGT. With 0 bases clipped from V and 8 bases from J, the junction kept 4 bases outside the gene matches. The CDR3 here is CASSEATGLDSPLHF. The CDR3 DNA is TGTGCCAGCAGTGAAGCGACAGGGTTGGATTCACCCCTCCACTTT.